Below are 17 T cell receptor beta chains sequenced from a single sample in a study of blood T cell repertoires in COVID-19. Sequencing used immunoSEQ multiplex PCR; TCRdb keeps in-frame clones, though not all of them. This sample has about 70,000 clones, with approximately 86% found just once. The sample consisted of peripheral blood. These receptors came from a human donor in a cohort sampled during active COVID-19.

The chain joins TRBV28 to TRBJ2-7; 9 bases map to TRBD2. The CDR3 length is 15 residues. The V segment lost 5 bases and the J segment 0 bases; nucleotides outside the gene matches: 5. CDR1 and CDR2 from the germline V gene are MDHEN and SYDVKM. CDR3 nucleotide sequence: TGTGCCAGCAGTGGGAGCGGGGGGCGCTCCTACGAGCAGTACTTC. Protein product: CASSGSGGRSYEQYF.

The gene calls are TRBV24-1 and TRBJ1-2; 7 positions agree with TRBD1. Germline V gene sequence: CDR1 KGHDR, CDR2 SFDVKD. The CDR3 has 16 amino acids. With V trimmed by 4 bases and J by 7 bases, 14 bases remained unmatched. In nucleotides, the CDR3 is TGTGCCACCAGTGAGGGCCTATGGACAGGAAGTGGTGGCTACACCTTC. Its protein product is CATSEGLWTGSGGYTF.

The CDR3 is CASSATGVGDRSTDTQYF. CDR3 bases: TGTGCCAGCAGCGCCACCGGGGTAGGGGACAGGAGCACAGATACGCAGTATTTT. The gene calls are TRBV9 and TRBJ2-3; 8 positions match TRBD1. The V and J ends lost 3 bases and 0 bases, in that order; junction bases with no gene match: 12. The CDR3 is 18 amino acids. Germline V CDR1 and CDR2: SGDLS, YYNGEE. The full variable domain, in which reference TRBV9 and TRBJ2-3 provide the parts outside the CDR3, is DSGVTQTPKHLITATGQRVTLRCSPRSGDLSVYWYQQSLDQGLQFLIQYYNGEERAKGNILERFSAQQFPDLHSELNLSSLELGDSALYFCASSATGVGDRSTDTQYFGPGTRLTVL.

The V and J genes are TRBV5-4 and TRBJ2-1; D not resolved. The V gene lost 1 base and the J gene lost 7 bases, with 15 bases spanning the gap. The CDR3 is 15 amino acids. From germline, CDR1 is SGHNT and CDR2 YYREEE (reference sequence). The DNA for the CDR3 is TGTGCCAGCAGCTTGCAAAACTCGAACTATAATGAGCAGTTCTTC. As protein: CASSLQNSNYNEQFF.

This clone ranks as medium-sized. The rearrangement joins TRBV27 to TRBJ2-7; D possibly corresponds to TRBD2 (6 bases). This CDR3 comprises 13 residues. Per the germline V gene, CDR1 is MNHEY and CDR2 is SMNVEV (reference sequence). The V and J ends lost 5 bases and 7 bases respectively, with 15 bases between them. In DNA, the CDR3 is TGTGCCAGCAGTCCCACAGTTGCGGGAGAGCAGTACTTC. Amino acids: CASSPTVAGEQYF.

The chain joins TRBV5-6 to TRBJ1-1; 11 bases fit TRBD1. Looked up from germline, CDR1 is SGHDT and CDR2 is YYEEEE. The length of the CDR3 is 16 residues. Trimming took 4 bases from V and 2 from J; bases not matched to a gene: 7. Here the CDR3 reads CASSRGQGALNTEAFF. CDR3 bases: TGTGCCAGCAGCCGCGGACAGGGGGCTCTCAACACTGAAGCTTTCTTT.

V gene TRBV5-4 combines with J gene TRBJ2-3; the D gene is possibly TRBD2 (5 bases). The V and J ends lost 3 bases and 2 bases respectively, with 16 bases between them. Germline CDR1 reads SGHNT; CDR2 reads YYREEE (reference sequence). CDR3 length equals 16 residues. CDR3 residues: CASSSEAERITDTQYF. CDR3 nucleotides: TGTGCCAGCAGCTCGGAGGCAGAGCGGATCACAGATACGCAGTATTTT.

The chain uses TRBV11-2 and TRBJ2-7; no definite D call. V gave up 0 bases and J gave up 6 bases, with 12 bases separating them. Germline CDR1 is SGHAT and CDR2 is FQNNGV. This CDR3 has 14 amino acids. The CDR3 loop is CASSLDWVSGEQYF. The CDR3 DNA follows: TGTGCCAGCAGCTTAGATTGGGTTTCAGGCGAGCAGTACTTC.

The genes are TRBV20-1 and TRBJ2-5; D ambiguous. There are 11 residues in the CDR3. CDR1 is DFQATT and CDR2 is SNEGSKA in the germline V gene (reference sequence). Deletions cut 3 bases from V and 3 bases from J, with 5 bases between. The CDR3 DNA is TGCAGTGCTAGGACTGAAGAGACCCAGTACTTC. This codes for CSARTEETQYF.

The gene calls are TRBV6-5 and TRBJ2-5; D perhaps matches TRBD2 (5 bases). The CDR3 sequence is 13 residues long. Trimming took off 6 bases at V and 4 bases at J, with 12 bases between the two ends. Germline CDR1 is MNHEY and CDR2 is SVGAGI. CDR3 DNA sequence: TGTGCCAGCAGCCAAGACGGAGGAGAGACCCAGTACTTC. Translation: CASSQDGGETQYF.

The count of this clone is one. The chain combines TRBV5-6 with TRBJ2-7; 9 bases line up with TRBD2. V lost 0 bases and J lost 0; bases outside the gene matches: 4. Germline V gene lookup returns CDR1 SGHDT and CDR2 YYEEEE. The CDR3 is 16 amino acids. The CDR3 nucleotides read TGTGCCAGCAGCTTGGGAGCGGGGGGCATCTCCTACGAGCAGTACTTC. Its protein is CASSLGAGGISYEQYF.

Only a few counts were recorded for this clone. The V call is TRBV7-2, the J call TRBJ1-5; TRBD1 might be the D (6 bases). V was clipped by 4 bases and J by 5 bases, with 12 bases between them. CDR3 size: 14 residues. Germline loops: CDR1 SGHTA, CDR2 FQGNSA. The CDR3 sequence: CASSSDRTYQPQHF. CDR3 in DNA: TGTGCCAGCAGCTCCGACAGGACCTATCAGCCCCAGCATTTT. Looking up the rest from reference TRBV7-2 and TRBJ1-5 gives the full variable domain: GAGVSQSPSNKVTEKGKDVELRCDPISGHTALYWYRQSLGQGLEFLIYFQGNSAPDKSGLPSDRFSAERTGGSVSTLTIQRTQQEDSAVYLCASSSDRTYQPQHFGDGTRLSIL.

This clone was seen more than once but under ten times. The gene calls are TRBV5-6 and TRBJ2-7; possible D gene TRBD2, 5 bases. Trimming stripped 1 base from V and 3 bases from J, with 14 bases between. The CDR3 runs to 15 residues. Germline values: CDR1 SGHDT, CDR2 YYEEEE. This CDR3 reads CASSLRYPGFYEQYF. CDR3 coding DNA: TGTGCCAGCAGCTTGCGGTATCCGGGATTCTACGAGCAGTACTTC.

J is TRBJ1-5 and V is TRBV7-2; 10 bases line up with TRBD1. The CDR3 runs 15 residues. V shed 1 base, J shed 5 bases, and the junction held 2 bases outside the gene matches. The germline V gene encodes CDR1 SGHTA and CDR2 FQGNSA. The CDR3 DNA reads TGTGCCAGCAGCTTAGAGGGACAGGGGCATCAGCCCCAGCATTTT. This encodes CASSLEGQGHQPQHF.

This chain uses TRBV11-2 with TRBJ1-2; TRBD1 matches at 9 bases. Trimming took 4 bases from V and 0 from J; bases not matched to a gene: 3. CDR1 and CDR2 from the germline V gene are SGHAT and FQNNGV. The CDR3 consists of 15 residues. The CDR3 DNA follows: TGTGCCAGCAGCTCCCGGGACAGGGCTAACTATGGCTACACCTTC. It codes for CASSSRDRANYGYTF.

In this sample, this clone turned up a few times. This chain connects TRBV7-2 to TRBJ1-1, with D unclear. The CDR3 has 13 residues. The germline CDR1 and CDR2 sequences are SGHTA and FQGNSA. The germline V and J ends were trimmed by 4 bases and 2 bases, with 8 bases remaining between them. Here the CDR3 reads CASSSATNTEAFF. Here the CDR3 DNA reads TGTGCCAGCAGCTCCGCTACCAACACTGAAGCTTTCTTT.

V usage is TRBV2 and J usage is TRBJ1-2, with TRBD1 matching over 7 bases. After removal of 3 bases from V and 5 bases from J, the junction contained 9 bases not matched to a gene. This CDR3 contains 15 residues. Germline V gene lookup returns CDR1 SNHLY and CDR2 FYNNEI. The CDR3 nucleotides are TGTGCCAGCAGTGACGCGGGGACAGAGAATTATGGCTACACCTTC. Translated: CASSDAGTENYGYTF.